This T cell receptor (beta chain) was identified during a study of blood T cell repertoires in COVID-19. Across the study: T cells, B-cell-depleted T cells, or PBMCs supplied cDNA or gDNA.

Original analysis: It was from reference gene primer amplification that nucleated cell counts were estimated. Generated by immunoSEQ multiplex PCR, the TCRdb table keeps only in-frame clones and is missing some. V and J calls and clone size are as listed in that table; D and trimming were resolved from the DNA. The sample consists of 200,000 to 250,000 clones, approximately 90% of them appearing once. CDR1 and CDR2 (germline): KGHDR, SFDVKD. The CDR3 sequence is 16 residues long. The V gene end was trimmed by 4 bases and the J gene end by 4 bases; junction bases not matched to a gene: 7. The TCR was taken from a young man with COVID-19, enrolled during active disease. What was sequenced was peripheral blood. The gene calls are TRBV24-1 and TRBJ1-5; TRBD1 agrees at 9 bases. This CDR3 is CATSDPGQGWNQPQHF. CDR3 in DNA: TGTGCCACCAGTGACCCAGGACAGGGGTGGAATCAGCCCCAGCATTTT.